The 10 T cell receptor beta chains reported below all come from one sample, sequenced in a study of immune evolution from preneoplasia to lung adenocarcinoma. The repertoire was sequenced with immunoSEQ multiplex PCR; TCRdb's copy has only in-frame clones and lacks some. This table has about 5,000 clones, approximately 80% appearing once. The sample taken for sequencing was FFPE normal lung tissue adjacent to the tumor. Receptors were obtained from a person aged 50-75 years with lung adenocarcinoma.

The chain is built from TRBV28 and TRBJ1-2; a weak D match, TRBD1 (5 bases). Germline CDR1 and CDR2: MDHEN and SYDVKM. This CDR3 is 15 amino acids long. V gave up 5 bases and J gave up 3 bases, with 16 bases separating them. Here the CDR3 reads CASSPVLRGYYGYTF. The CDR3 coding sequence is TGTGCCAGCAGTCCAGTCCTTCGGGGGTACTATGGCTACACCTTC.

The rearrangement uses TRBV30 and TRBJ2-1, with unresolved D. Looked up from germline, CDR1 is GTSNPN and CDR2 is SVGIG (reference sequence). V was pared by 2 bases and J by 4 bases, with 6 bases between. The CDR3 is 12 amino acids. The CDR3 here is CAWSSVYNEQFF. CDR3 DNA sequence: TGTGCCTGGAGTTCAGTGTACAATGAGCAGTTCTTC.

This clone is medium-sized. The CDR3 here is CASGPATGELFF. The CDR3 DNA reads as TGTGCCAGCGGCCCGGCCACCGGGGAGCTGTTTTTT. V usage is TRBV7-3 and J usage is TRBJ2-2; D call uncertain. This CDR3 is built from 12 residues. V was clipped by 8 bases and J by 4 bases, with 8 bases between them. CDR1 and CDR2 (germline): SGHTA, FQGTGA.

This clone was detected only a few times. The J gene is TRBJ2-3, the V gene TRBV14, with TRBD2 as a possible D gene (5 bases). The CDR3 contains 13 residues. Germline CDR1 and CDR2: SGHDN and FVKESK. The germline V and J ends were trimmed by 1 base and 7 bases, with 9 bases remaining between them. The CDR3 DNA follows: TGTGCCAGCAGCCAAGGTTCGGGGAATACGCAGTATTTT. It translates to CASSQGSGNTQYF.

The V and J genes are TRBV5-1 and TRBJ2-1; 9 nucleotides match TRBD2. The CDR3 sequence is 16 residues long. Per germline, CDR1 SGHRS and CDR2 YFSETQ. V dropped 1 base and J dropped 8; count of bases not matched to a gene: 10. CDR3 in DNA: TGCGCCAGCAGCTTGTCGGCTAGCGGGATGGTGGATGAGCAGTTCTTC. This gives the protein CASSLSASGMVDEQFF.

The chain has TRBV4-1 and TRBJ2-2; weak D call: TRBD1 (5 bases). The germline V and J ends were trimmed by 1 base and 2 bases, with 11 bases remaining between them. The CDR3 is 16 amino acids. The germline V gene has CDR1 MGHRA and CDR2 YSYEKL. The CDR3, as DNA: TGCGCCAGCAGCCAAGCCACAGGATACAACACCGGGGAGCTGTTTTTT. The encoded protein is CASSQATGYNTGELFF.

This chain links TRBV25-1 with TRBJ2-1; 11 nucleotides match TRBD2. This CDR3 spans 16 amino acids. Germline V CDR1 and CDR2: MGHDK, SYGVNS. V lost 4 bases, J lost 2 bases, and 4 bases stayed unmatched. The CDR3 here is CASSGTSGRPYNEQFF. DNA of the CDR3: TGTGCCAGCAGTGGCACTAGCGGGAGACCCTACAATGAGCAGTTCTTC.

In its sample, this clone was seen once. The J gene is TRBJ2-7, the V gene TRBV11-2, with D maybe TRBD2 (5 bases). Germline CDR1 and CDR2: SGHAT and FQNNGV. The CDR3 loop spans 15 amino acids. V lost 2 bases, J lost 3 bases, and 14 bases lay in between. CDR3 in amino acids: CASSLFAVDYYEQYF. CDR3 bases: TGTGCCAGCAGCTTATTCGCGGTAGACTACTACGAGCAGTACTTC.

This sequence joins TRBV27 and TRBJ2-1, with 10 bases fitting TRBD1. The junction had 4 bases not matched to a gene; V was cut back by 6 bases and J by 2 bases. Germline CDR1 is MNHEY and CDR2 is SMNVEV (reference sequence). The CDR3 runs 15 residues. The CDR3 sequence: CASSTGTGAYNEQFF. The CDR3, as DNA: TGTGCCAGCAGCACCGGGACAGGGGCCTACAATGAGCAGTTCTTC.

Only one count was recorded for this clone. The CDR3 coding sequence is TGTGCCAGCAGCTTAGCGGCGGGAGTCCCCTACGAGCAGTACTTC. Residues: CASSLAAGVPYEQYF. The chain combines TRBV7-8 with TRBJ2-7; TRBD2 aligns across 7 bases. This CDR3 is 15 amino acids long. Losses at the gene ends were 0 bases for V and 2 bases for J; bases not matched to a gene: 4. The germline gives CDR1 SGHVS, CDR2 FQNEAQ.